This T cell receptor (beta chain) was recovered during a study of CD4 and CD8 cells across lung adenocarcinoma regions. Germline lookup yields CDR1 MNHNS and CDR2 SASEGT. Trimming took 3 bases from V and 1 from J; bases not matched to a gene: 9. There are 16 residues in the CDR3. TCRdb reprocessed the PCR reads via MiXCR and lists one record per CDR3 protein. The data contain approximately 25,000 distinct CDR3 sequences, 53% of them singletons. The sequenced material came from CD8+ T cells from the center of a lung tumor. This receptor was identified in a male donor with lung adenocarcinoma. The CD4 and CD8 labels of this study may be unreliable. The rearrangement joins TRBV6-1 to TRBJ2-7, with TRBD1 matching 7 bases. The CDR3 spells CASSETDRAYSYEQYF. CDR3 nucleotides: TGTGCCAGCAGTGAGACAGACAGGGCCTATTCCTACGAGCAGTACTTC.